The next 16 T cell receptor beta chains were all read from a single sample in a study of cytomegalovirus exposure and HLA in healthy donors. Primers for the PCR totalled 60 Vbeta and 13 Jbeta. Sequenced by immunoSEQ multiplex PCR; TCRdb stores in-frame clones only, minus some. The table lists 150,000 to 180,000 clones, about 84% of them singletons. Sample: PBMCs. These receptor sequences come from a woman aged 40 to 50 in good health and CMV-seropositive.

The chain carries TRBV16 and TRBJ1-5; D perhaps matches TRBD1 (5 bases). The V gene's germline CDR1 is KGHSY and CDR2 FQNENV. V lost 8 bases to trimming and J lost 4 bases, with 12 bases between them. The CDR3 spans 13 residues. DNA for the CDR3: TGTGCCAGCGGAGGGGACCTGAATCAGCCCCAGCATTTT. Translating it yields CASGGDLNQPQHF. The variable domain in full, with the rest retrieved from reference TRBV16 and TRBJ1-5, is GEEVAQTPKHLVRGEGQKAKLYCAPIKGHSYVFWYQQVLKNEFKFLISFQNENVFDETGMPKERFSAKCLPNSPCSLEIQATKLEDSAVYFCASGGDLNQPQHFGDGTRLSIL.

DNA for the CDR3: TGCAGCGTCGAACCGGGACTAGGAGTCAGCGGGGAGCAGTACTTC. As protein: CSVEPGLGVSGEQYF. The V and J genes are TRBV29-1 and TRBJ2-7; 8 bases agree with TRBD2. With V trimmed by 6 bases and J by 7 bases, 17 bases remained unmatched. The CDR3 runs to 15 residues. Germline CDR1 SQVTM, CDR2 ANQGSEA.

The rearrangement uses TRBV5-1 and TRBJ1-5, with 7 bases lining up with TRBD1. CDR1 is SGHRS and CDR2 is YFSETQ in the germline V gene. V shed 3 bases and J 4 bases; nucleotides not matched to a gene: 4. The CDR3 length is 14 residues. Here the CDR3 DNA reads TGCGCCAGCAGCTCGGGACAGATGAATCAGCCCCAGCATTTT. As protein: CASSSGQMNQPQHF. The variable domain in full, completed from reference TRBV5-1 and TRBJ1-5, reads KAGVTQTPRYLIKTRGQQVTLSCSPISGHRSVSWYQQTPGQGLQFLFEYFSETQRNKGNFPGRFSGRQFSNSRSEMNVSTLELGDSALYLCASSSGQMNQPQHFGDGTRLSIL.

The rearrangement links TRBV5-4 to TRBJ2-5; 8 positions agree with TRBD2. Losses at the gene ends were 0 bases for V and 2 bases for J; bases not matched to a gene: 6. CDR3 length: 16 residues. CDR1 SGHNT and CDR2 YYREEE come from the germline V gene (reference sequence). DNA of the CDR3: TGTGCCAGCAGCTTGGACGGGGGGGGGCGGCAAGAGACCCAGTACTTC. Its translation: CASSLDGGGRQETQYF.

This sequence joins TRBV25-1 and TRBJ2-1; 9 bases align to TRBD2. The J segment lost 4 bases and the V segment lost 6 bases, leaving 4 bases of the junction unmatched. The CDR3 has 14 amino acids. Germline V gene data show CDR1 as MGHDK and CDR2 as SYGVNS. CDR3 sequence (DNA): TGTGCCAGCAGGCGGGAGGGGGCTTACAATGAGCAGTTCTTC. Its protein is CASRREGAYNEQFF. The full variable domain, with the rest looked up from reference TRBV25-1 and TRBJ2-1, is EADIYQTPRYLVIGTGKKITLECSQTMGHDKMYWYQQDPGMELHLIHYSYGVNSTEKGDLSSESTVSRIRTEHFPLTLESARPSHTSQYLCASRREGAYNEQFFGPGTRLTVL.

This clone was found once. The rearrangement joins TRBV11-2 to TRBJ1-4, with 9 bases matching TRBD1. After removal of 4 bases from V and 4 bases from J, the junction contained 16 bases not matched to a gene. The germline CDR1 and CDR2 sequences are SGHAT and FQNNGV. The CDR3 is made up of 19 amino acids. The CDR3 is CASSYGGVQGALINEKLFF. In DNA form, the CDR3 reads TGTGCCAGCAGCTATGGGGGGGTACAGGGGGCGCTTATTAATGAAAAACTGTTTTTT.

The CDR3 DNA sequence: TGTGCCAGTAGTGACGAACCCGGGAGCGCTAGCACAGATACGCAGTATTTT. Encoded protein: CASSDEPGSASTDTQYF. The chain joins TRBV19 to TRBJ2-3; TRBD2 might be the D (6 bases). CDR1 LNHDA and CDR2 SQIVND come from the germline V gene (reference sequence). The CDR3 length is 17 residues. V lost 5 bases and J lost 0, with 18 bases in between. Drawing the rest from reference TRBV19 and TRBJ2-3, the complete variable domain is DGGITQSPKYLFRKEGQNVTLSCEQNLNHDAMYWYRQDPGQGLRLIYYSQIVNDFQKGDIAEGYSVSREKKESFPLTVTSAQKNPTAFYLCASSDEPGSASTDTQYFGPGTRLTVL.

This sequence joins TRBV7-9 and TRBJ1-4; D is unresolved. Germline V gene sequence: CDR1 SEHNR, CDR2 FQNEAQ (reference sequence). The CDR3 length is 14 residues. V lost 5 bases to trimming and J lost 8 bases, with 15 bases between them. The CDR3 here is CASSPTSSGEKLFF. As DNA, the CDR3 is TGTGCCAGCAGCCCTACAAGTTCGGGGGAAAAACTGTTTTTT.

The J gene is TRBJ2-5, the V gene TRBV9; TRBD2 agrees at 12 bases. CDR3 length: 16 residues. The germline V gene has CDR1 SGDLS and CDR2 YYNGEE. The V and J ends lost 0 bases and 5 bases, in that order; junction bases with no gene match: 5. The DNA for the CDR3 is TGTGCCAGCAGCGTAGGGACTAGCGGGATAGGTGAGACCCAGTACTTC. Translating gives CASSVGTSGIGETQYF.

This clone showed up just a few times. The CDR3, as DNA: TGTGCCAGCAGCGTAGGAGGGACTAGAGAGAGCGAGCAGTACTTC. Translated, it gives CASSVGGTRESEQYF. The chain couples TRBV9 to TRBJ2-7; TRBD2 matches at 8 bases. Unmatched junction bases numbered 8, after V lost 0 bases and J lost 6 bases. Germline V gives CDR1 SGDLS, CDR2 YYNGEE. This CDR3 is built from 15 residues.

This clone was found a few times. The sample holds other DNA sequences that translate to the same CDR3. The CDR3 nucleotides are TGTGCCAGTAGTATATCCGGGAACACTGAAGCTTTCTTT. Residues: CASSISGNTEAFF. The chain uses TRBV19 and TRBJ1-1, with D unresolved. The V gene's germline CDR1 is LNHDA and CDR2 SQIVND (reference sequence). The V end lost 2 bases, the J end lost 1 base, and 5 bases lay between the germline ends. The CDR3 spans 13 residues.

CDR3 bases: TGTGCCAGCAGCGTGACAGTGAACACTGAAGCTTTCTTT. Translating gives CASSVTVNTEAFF. The V gene is TRBV7-2, the J gene TRBJ1-1; a weak D match, TRBD1 (5 bases). The V gene's germline CDR1 is SGHTA and CDR2 FQGNSA. V lost 5 bases to trimming and J lost 0 bases, with 7 bases between them. CDR3 length: 13 residues. The full variable domain, rest sourced from reference TRBV7-2 and TRBJ1-1, is GAGVSQSPSNKVTEKGKDVELRCDPISGHTALYWYRQSLGQGLEFLIYFQGNSAPDKSGLPSDRFSAERTGGSVSTLTIQRTQQEDSAVYLCASSVTVNTEAFFGQGTRLTVV.

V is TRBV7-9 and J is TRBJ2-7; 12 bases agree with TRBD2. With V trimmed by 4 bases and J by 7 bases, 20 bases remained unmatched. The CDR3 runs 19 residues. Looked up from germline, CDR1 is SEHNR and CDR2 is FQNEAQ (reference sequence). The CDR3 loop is CASSSTSGRAEGEIGEQYF. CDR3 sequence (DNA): TGTGCCAGCAGCTCGACTAGCGGGAGAGCTGAGGGGGAAATAGGGGAGCAGTACTTC.

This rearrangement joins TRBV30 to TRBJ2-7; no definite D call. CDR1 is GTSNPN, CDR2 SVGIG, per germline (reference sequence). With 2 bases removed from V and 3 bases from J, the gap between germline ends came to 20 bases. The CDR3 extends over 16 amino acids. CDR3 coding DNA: TGTGCCTGGAGTCAACCCGACCCTTCAACAGACTACGAGCAGTACTTC. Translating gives CAWSQPDPSTDYEQYF.

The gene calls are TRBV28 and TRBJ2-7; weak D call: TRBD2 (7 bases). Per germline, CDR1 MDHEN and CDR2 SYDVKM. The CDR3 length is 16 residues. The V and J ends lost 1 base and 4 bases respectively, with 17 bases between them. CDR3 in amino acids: CASSLSGGRGQYEQYF. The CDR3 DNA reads TGTGCCAGCAGTTTATCCGGGGGGCGCGGACAATACGAGCAGTACTTC.

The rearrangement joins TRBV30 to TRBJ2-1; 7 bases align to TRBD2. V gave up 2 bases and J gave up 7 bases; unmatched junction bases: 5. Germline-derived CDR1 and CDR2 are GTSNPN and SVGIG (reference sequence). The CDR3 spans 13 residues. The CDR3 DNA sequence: TGTGCCTGGAGTAAGAGCGGGATAAATGAGCAGTTCTTC. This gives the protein CAWSKSGINEQFF.